A selection of T cell receptor beta chains follows, all from one sample in a study of T cell responses to AZD1222 COVID-19 vaccine. Profiled with immunoSEQ multiplex PCR; TCRdb holds only in-frame clones, not every one. The sample lists some 130,000 clones; over 75% were seen once. Source: peripheral blood, taken on day 0 of AZD1222 vaccination. The receptors originated from an adult in good health. Both conserved end residues are trimmed from each CDR3.

CDR3: ATSRDRSMNTEAF
V: TRBV15
J: TRBJ1-1

CDR3: ASSLNRGGGYEQY
V: TRBV5-5
J: TRBJ2-7

CDR3: ASSPGKNSPLH
V: TRBV18
J: TRBJ1-6

CDR3: ASSATGAREY
V: TRBV11-2
J: TRBJ2-7

CDR3: ASSKGQGAGSPLH
V: TRBV14
J: TRBJ1-6

CDR3: AISESVGDKGKTEAF
V: TRBV10-3
J: TRBJ1-1

CDR3: ASSYRTSTDTQY
V: TRBV5-1
J: TRBJ2-3

CDR3: AIRDVFGEKLF
V: TRBV10-3
J: TRBJ1-4

CDR3: ASSWGQDYGYT
V: TRBV6-2/TRBV6-3
J: TRBJ1-2

CDR3: ASSLDRHNSPLH
V: TRBV11-3
J: TRBJ1-6

CDR3: ASSQAPGNYGYT
V: TRBV4-3
J: TRBJ1-2

CDR3: ASSLAATGELF
V: TRBV12-3/TRBV12-4
J: TRBJ2-2

CDR3: SLGGADETQY
V: TRBV29-1
J: TRBJ2-5

CDR3: ASSLAGQGAWGEQF
V: TRBV7-2
J: TRBJ2-1

CDR3: ASSLGGPQH
V: TRBV7-9
J: TRBJ1-5

CDR3: ASSQHGGGFQPQH
V: TRBV3-1/TRBV3-2
J: TRBJ1-5

CDR3: AWSADSFNQPQH
V: TRBV30
J: TRBJ1-5

CDR3: ASSLFGLAVFNTGELF
V: TRBV7-3
J: TRBJ2-2

CDR3: ASSLVTGGEGYT
V: TRBV11-2
J: TRBJ1-2

CDR3: ASSQESLAGGKSLTDTQY
V: TRBV14
J: TRBJ2-3

CDR3: ASSIGGGAVYEQY
V: TRBV19
J: TRBJ2-7

CDR3: ASNTGGNQPQH
V: TRBV6-5
J: TRBJ1-5